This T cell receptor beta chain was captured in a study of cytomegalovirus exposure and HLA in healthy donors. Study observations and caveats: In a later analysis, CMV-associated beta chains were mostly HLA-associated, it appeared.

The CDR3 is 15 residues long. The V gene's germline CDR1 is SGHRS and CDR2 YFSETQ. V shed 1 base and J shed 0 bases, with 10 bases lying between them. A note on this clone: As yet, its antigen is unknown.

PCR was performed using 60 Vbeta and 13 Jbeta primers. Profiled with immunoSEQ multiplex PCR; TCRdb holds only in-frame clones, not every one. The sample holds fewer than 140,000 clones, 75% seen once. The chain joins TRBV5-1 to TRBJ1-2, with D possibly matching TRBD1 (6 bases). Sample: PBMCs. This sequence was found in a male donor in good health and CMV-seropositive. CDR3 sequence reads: CASSLRTDSNYGYTF. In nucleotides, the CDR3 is TGCGCCAGCAGCTTGAGGACAGACTCTAACTATGGCTACACCTTC. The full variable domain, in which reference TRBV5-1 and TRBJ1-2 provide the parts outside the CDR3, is KAGVTQTPRYLIKTRGQQVTLSCSPISGHRSVSWYQQTPGQGLQFLFEYFSETQRNKGNFPGRFSGRQFSNSRSEMNVSTLELGDSALYLCASSLRTDSNYGYTFGSGTRLTVV.